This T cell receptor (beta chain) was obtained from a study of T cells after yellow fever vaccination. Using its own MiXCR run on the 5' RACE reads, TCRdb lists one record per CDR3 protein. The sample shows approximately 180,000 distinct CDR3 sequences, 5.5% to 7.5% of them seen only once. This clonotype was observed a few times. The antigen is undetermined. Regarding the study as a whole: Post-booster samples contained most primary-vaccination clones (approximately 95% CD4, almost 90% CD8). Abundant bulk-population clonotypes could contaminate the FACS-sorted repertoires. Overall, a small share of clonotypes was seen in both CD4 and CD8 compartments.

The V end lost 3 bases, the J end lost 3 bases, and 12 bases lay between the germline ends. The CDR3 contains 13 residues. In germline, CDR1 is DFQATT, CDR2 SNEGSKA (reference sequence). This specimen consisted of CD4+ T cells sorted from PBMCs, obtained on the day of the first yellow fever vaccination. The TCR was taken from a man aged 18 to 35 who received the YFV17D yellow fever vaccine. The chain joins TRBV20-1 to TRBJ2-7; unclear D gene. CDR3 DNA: TGCAGTGCTAGGAACAGTAGTAACTACGAGCAGTACTTC. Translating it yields CSARNSSNYEQYF.